The sequence of this TCR beta chain was determined in a study of CD8 T cells in ankylosing spondylitis. It was by quantitative 5'-RACE with molecular barcodes that TCR beta libraries were made. TCRdb independently ran MiXCR on the 5' RACE reads; one entry per CDR3 protein. This sample has about 210,000 distinct CDR3 sequences; about 7% occur once, and the top ten carry 14%. This clonotype has only a few counts. Its antigen remains unidentified. Study-wide results and limits: Disease-linked clones were found to be CD8+ and relatively rare in peripheral blood. The clones that were linked to disease were reported to be significantly enriched in matched synovial fluid samples from ankylosing spondylitis patients. Ankylosing spondylitis blood seemed to carry a telltale TCR beta motif made of seven or eight highly homologous variants. Earlier reports found some motif variants in synovial fluid and blood in reactive arthritis.

V shed 4 bases and J 8 bases; nucleotides not matched to a gene: 4. This CDR3 is built from 15 residues. Germline lookup yields CDR1 KGHDR and CDR2 SFDVKD. The rearrangement uses TRBV24-1 and TRBJ2-1; the match to TRBD2 covers 13 bases. Sequencing used blood, either unsorted or a sorted T cell fraction (not recorded which). The receptor was derived from a male donor with ankylosing spondylitis. For the CDR3, the DNA is TGTGCCACCAGTGACGAAGGACTAGCGGGAGATGAGCAGTTCTTC. As protein: CATSDEGLAGDEQFF.